This T cell receptor (beta chain) was captured by sequencing in a study of blood T cell repertoires in COVID-19. Study as a whole: Acute-phase and convalescent COVID-19 samples originated in the United States, Italy and Spain.

This CDR3 contains 12 residues. V dropped 1 base and J dropped 8 bases, with 6 bases sitting between them. Germline CDR1 SGHRS, CDR2 YFSETQ. Data came from immunoSEQ multiplex PCR; TCRdb stores just in-frame clones and leaves some out. This sample yields some 300,000 clones, of which 70% to 90% are seen a single time; around 4% belongs to the top ten. The sequencing sample was made of peripheral blood. This receptor was identified in a woman in her forties or fifties with active or convalescent COVID-19. The rearrangement links TRBV5-1 to TRBJ1-4; maybe TRBD1 (5 bases). The CDR3 sequence is CASSLSGEKLFF. The DNA of the CDR3 is TGCGCCAGCAGCTTGTCAGGGGAAAAACTGTTTTTT. The complete variable domain, with remaining parts taken from reference TRBV5-1 and TRBJ1-4, reads KAGVTQTPRYLIKTRGQQVTLSCSPISGHRSVSWYQQTPGQGLQFLFEYFSETQRNKGNFPGRFSGRQFSNSRSEMNVSTLELGDSALYLCASSLSGEKLFFGSGTQLSVL.